This TCR beta chain was sequenced in a study of cytomegalovirus exposure and HLA in healthy donors. Study-wide results and limits: Segments of the TCR beta V type were, in most cases, productive about 90% or about 30% of the time in an earlier analysis. Confirmation in vitro established that three CMV-associated chains were specific for CMV antigens.

PCR was performed using 60 Vbeta and 13 Jbeta primers. Profiling relied on immunoSEQ multiplex PCR, and the TCRdb table lists in-frame clones only, not all of them. The repertoire table contains 60,000 to 70,000 clones. A remark on this clone: Antigen specificity is unknown.

CDR1 and CDR2 (germline): SGHKS, YYEKEE (reference sequence). The CDR3 covers 15 residues. The trim removed 2 bases at V and 4 bases at J, leaving 3 bases unmatched. The TCR sequence derives from a man aged 30-40 years in good health and CMV-seropositive. Sample: PBMCs. The chain is built from TRBV5-5 and TRBJ1-5; 10 positions match TRBD1. The CDR3, as DNA: TGTGCCAGCAGCTTAGACAGGGGGCTAAATCAGCCCCAGCATTTT. It translates to CASSLDRGLNQPQHF. The full variable domain, rest sourced from reference TRBV5-5 and TRBJ1-5, is DAGVTQSPTHLIKTRGQQVTLRCSPISGHKSVSWYQQVLGQGPQFIFQYYEKEERGRGNFPDRFSARQFPNYSSELNVNALLLGDSALYLCASSLDRGLNQPQHFGDGTRLSIL.